The 21 T cell receptor beta chains below were found in one sample sequenced in a study of blood T cell repertoires in COVID-19. Produced via immunoSEQ multiplex PCR; TCRdb's table is partial and in-frame only. This sample yields some 200,000 clones, of which around 86% are seen a single time; 5.2% belongs to the top ten. The sequenced sample was peripheral blood. Source of these receptors: a woman in her seventies with COVID-19, enrolled during active disease.

The V gene is TRBV7-2, the J gene TRBJ2-1, with D possibly being TRBD1 (7 bases). The CDR3 has 15 residues. The germline V gene encodes CDR1 SGHTA and CDR2 FQGNSA. Trimming took 4 bases from V and 4 from J, leaving 14 bases between them. The CDR3 bases are TGTGCCAGCAGCTCTTCGACAGGGAGGTACAATGAGCAGTTCTTC. This translates into CASSSSTGRYNEQFF.

The chain couples TRBV28 to TRBJ1-6; D is ambiguous. The V end lost 1 base, the J end lost 1 base, and 8 bases lay between the germline ends. The CDR3 spans 16 residues. Germline CDR1 and CDR2: MDHEN and SYDVKM. The CDR3 coding sequence is TGTGCCAGCAGTTTATACTCGGGATCCTATAATTCACCCCTCCACTTT. The encoded protein is CASSLYSGSYNSPLHF. Together with reference TRBV28 and TRBJ1-6, the CDR3 gives the full variable domain: DVKVTQSSRYLVKRTGEKVFLECVQDMDHENMFWYRQDPGLGLRLIYFSYDVKMKEKGDIPEGYSVSREKKERFSLILESASTNQTSMYLCASSLYSGSYNSPLHFGNGTRLTVT.

This chain connects TRBV6-5 to TRBJ2-3; a weak D match, TRBD2 (7 bases). Germline V gene data show CDR1 as MNHEY and CDR2 as SVGAGI. Between the trimmed V and J ends, which lost 4 bases and 3 bases, there was a span of 14 bases. The CDR3 length is 15 residues. CDR3 nucleotides: TGTGCCAGCAGTTTGGGGGGGGGCCAGACAGATACGCAGTATTTT. Its protein product is CASSLGGGQTDTQYF.

The chain couples TRBV3-1 (or the pseudogene TRBV3-2) to TRBJ2-2; a possible D gene is TRBD2 (5 bases). Germline values: CDR1 LGHDT, CDR2 YNNKEL (reference sequence). V was clipped by 0 bases and J by 2 bases, with 10 bases between them. The CDR3 sequence is 16 residues long. DNA for the CDR3: TGTGCCAGCAGCCAAGATAGAGGGCTAAACACCGGGGAGCTGTTTTTT. Translated: CASSQDRGLNTGELFF.

The rearrangement links TRBV10-3 to TRBJ2-1; 8 nucleotides match TRBD2. The CDR3 runs to 18 residues. V was clipped by 2 bases and J by 1 base; unmatched bases: 10. From germline, CDR1 is ENHRY and CDR2 SYGVKD. CDR3 sequence reads: CAISETGLARKSYNEQFF. The CDR3 DNA is TGTGCCATCAGTGAGACCGGACTAGCCCGAAAATCCTACAATGAGCAGTTCTTC.

CDR3 residues: CASSLVYQGQGETQYF. In nucleotides, the CDR3 is TGTGCCAGCAGCTTAGTGTATCAGGGGCAGGGAGAGACCCAGTACTTC. The chain is built from TRBV7-6 and TRBJ2-5; D is possibly TRBD1 (6 bases). The V end lost 1 base, the J end lost 4 bases, and 16 bases lay between the germline ends. Germline CDR1 and CDR2: SGHVS and FNYEAQ. This CDR3 comprises 16 residues. The variable domain in full, with the rest retrieved from reference TRBV7-6 and TRBJ2-5, is GAGVSQSPRYKVTKRGQDVALRCDPISGHVSLYWYRQALGQGPEFLTYFNYEAQQDKSGLPNDRFSAERPEGSISTLTIQRTEQRDSAMYRCASSLVYQGQGETQYFGPGTRLLVL.

The chain couples TRBV2 to TRBJ1-4; 7 positions match TRBD1. With 4 bases clipped from V and 7 bases from J, the junction kept 6 bases outside the gene matches. The CDR3 consists of 14 residues. Germline CDR1 and CDR2: SNHLY and FYNNEI. In DNA, the CDR3 is TGTGCCAGCAGTGGGAACCGGGACAGTGAAAAACTGTTTTTT. This translates into CASSGNRDSEKLFF.

This clone was found once. This sequence joins TRBV28 and TRBJ1-2; TRBD1 is a possible D gene (5 bases). Between the trimmed V and J ends, which lost 2 bases and 8 bases, there was a span of 21 bases. CDR3 length: 16 amino acids. Germline V gene lookup returns CDR1 MDHEN and CDR2 SYDVKM. This CDR3 is CASSLSGMGGRGGYTF. The DNA of the CDR3 is TGTGCCAGCAGTTTAAGCGGGATGGGGGGACGGGGCGGCTACACCTTC.

The chain recombines TRBV5-1 with TRBJ2-7; 16 positions match TRBD2. The V segment lost 4 bases and the J segment 2 bases; nucleotides outside the gene matches: 3. The CDR3 has 16 residues. The germline gives CDR1 SGHRS, CDR2 YFSETQ. In DNA form, the CDR3 reads TGCGCCAGCAGCCTGGGGACTAGCGGGAGGGCCTACGAGCAGTACTTC. This sequence encodes CASSLGTSGRAYEQYF.

The V and J genes are TRBV10-1 and TRBJ2-1, with TRBD2 identical over 15 bases. Trimming cost V 2 bases and J 5 bases; bases outside gene matches: 10. Germline loops: CDR1 WNHNN, CDR2 SYGVQD (reference sequence). The CDR3 loop spans 19 amino acids. Here the CDR3 DNA reads TGCGCCAGCAGTGAGCCCTCGGGACTAGCGGGAGGTCCCCACAATGAGCAGTTCTTC. The encoded protein is CASSEPSGLAGGPHNEQFF.

The gene calls are TRBV5-1 and TRBJ2-5; D perhaps matches TRBD1 (5 bases). The CDR3 is 15 residues long. CDR1 and CDR2 (germline): SGHRS, YFSETQ. V was cut by 6 bases and J by 0 bases, with 15 bases left in between. The CDR3 is CASNEGPGYQETQYF. CDR3 sequence (DNA): TGCGCCAGCAATGAAGGTCCAGGGTACCAAGAGACCCAGTACTTC.

CDR3 coding DNA: TGTGCCACCAGGGGCCCGAACACCGGGGAGCTGTTTTTT. Residues: CATRGPNTGELFF. The J gene is TRBJ2-2, the V gene TRBV5-4, with D possibly TRBD1 on 6 matching bases. The CDR3 covers 13 residues. V shed 9 bases and J shed 0 bases, with 9 bases lying between them. Germline V gives CDR1 SGHNT, CDR2 YYREEE (reference sequence). The whole variable domain, filled in from reference TRBV5-4 and TRBJ2-2, reads ETGVTQSPTHLIKTRGQQVTLRCSSQSGHNTVSWYQQALGQGPQFIFQYYREEENGRGNFPPRFSGLQFPNYSSELNVNALELDDSALYLCATRGPNTGELFFGEGSRLTVL.

The genes are TRBV2 and TRBJ2-7, with D possibly being TRBD2 (6 bases). The CDR3 spans 14 residues. Germline V gene lookup returns CDR1 SNHLY and CDR2 FYNNEI. V was cut by 5 bases and J by 3 bases, with 14 bases left in between. CDR3 region: CASSTTGSIYEQYF. CDR3 in DNA: TGTGCCAGCAGTACGACCGGGAGTATCTACGAGCAGTACTTC.

The rearrangement links TRBV30 to TRBJ1-2, with D possibly matching TRBD1 (6 bases). This CDR3 has 13 residues. The germline V gene has CDR1 GTSNPN and CDR2 SVGIG (reference sequence). V was cut by 2 bases and J by 8 bases, with 15 bases left in between. The CDR3 coding sequence is TGTGCCTGGAGTCTGCAGGGGATGCGGGGCTACACCTTC. Residues: CAWSLQGMRGYTF.

J is TRBJ1-1 and V is TRBV7-8; 7 nucleotides align to TRBD1. The trim removed 4 bases at V and 1 base at J, leaving 3 bases unmatched. Germline V gives CDR1 SGHVS, CDR2 FQNEAQ. The CDR3 loop spans 14 amino acids. For the CDR3, the DNA is TGTGCCAGCAGCTCCTACAGGGGGAACACTGAAGCTTTCTTT. Protein product: CASSSYRGNTEAFF.

The rearrangement uses TRBV15 and TRBJ1-5; TRBD1 might be the D (5 bases). Per germline, CDR1 LNHNV and CDR2 YYDKDF (reference sequence). Between the trimmed V and J ends, which lost 3 bases and 4 bases, there was a span of 10 bases. CDR3 length equals 14 residues. This CDR3 reads CATSSPGGNQPQHF. In DNA, the CDR3 is TGTGCCACCAGCAGCCCCGGGGGAAATCAGCCCCAGCATTTT.

This clone was counted a single time. This chain connects TRBV27 to TRBJ1-4, with a possible D match to TRBD1 (5 bases). Looked up from germline, CDR1 is MNHEY and CDR2 is SMNVEV (reference sequence). The CDR3 is 18 residues long. Trimming took off 2 bases at V and 0 bases at J, with 16 bases between the two ends. The CDR3 is CASSLRGLERPTNEKLFF. For the CDR3, the DNA is TGTGCCAGCAGTTTAAGGGGTCTCGAACGCCCAACTAATGAAAAACTGTTTTTT.

The rearrangement joins TRBV28 to TRBJ1-4; D ambiguous. Germline lookup yields CDR1 MDHEN and CDR2 SYDVKM. V was trimmed by 7 bases and J by 7 bases, leaving 19 bases between them. This CDR3 region has 15 residues. The CDR3 nucleotides read TGTGCCAGCATTTCCCCCACAGCGGGAGGTGAAAAACTGTTTTTT. It translates to CASISPTAGGEKLFF.

This clone came up a few times. The J gene is TRBJ1-1, the V gene TRBV3-1 (or the pseudogene TRBV3-2); TRBD1 aligns across 10 bases. Germline CDR1 reads LGHDT; CDR2 reads YNNKEL (reference sequence). The ends lost 7 bases at V and 3 bases at J; junction bases unmatched: 5. The CDR3 is 14 amino acids. The DNA of the CDR3 is TGTGCCAGCACCCGACAGGGGGCAGACACTGAAGCTTTCTTT. The encoded protein is CASTRQGADTEAFF.

The rearrangement uses TRBV6-2 or TRBV6-3 and TRBJ2-7; TRBD2 matches at 9 bases. The CDR3 totals 15 residues. Germline V CDR1 and CDR2: MNHEY, SVGEGT. V shed 2 bases and J 3 bases; nucleotides not matched to a gene: 5. This CDR3 reads CASSYGTSHFYEQYF. As DNA, the CDR3 is TGTGCCAGCAGTTACGGGACTAGCCATTTCTACGAGCAGTACTTC.

The gene calls are TRBV29-1 and TRBJ2-5; 10 nucleotides agree with TRBD1. Germline-derived CDR1 and CDR2 are SQVTM and ANQGSEA. The J segment lost 5 bases and the V segment lost 7 bases, leaving 7 bases of the junction unmatched. This CDR3 comprises 13 residues. The CDR3 loop reads CSATGGRMETQYF. As DNA, the CDR3 is TGCAGCGCGACAGGGGGCAGGATGGAGACCCAGTACTTC.